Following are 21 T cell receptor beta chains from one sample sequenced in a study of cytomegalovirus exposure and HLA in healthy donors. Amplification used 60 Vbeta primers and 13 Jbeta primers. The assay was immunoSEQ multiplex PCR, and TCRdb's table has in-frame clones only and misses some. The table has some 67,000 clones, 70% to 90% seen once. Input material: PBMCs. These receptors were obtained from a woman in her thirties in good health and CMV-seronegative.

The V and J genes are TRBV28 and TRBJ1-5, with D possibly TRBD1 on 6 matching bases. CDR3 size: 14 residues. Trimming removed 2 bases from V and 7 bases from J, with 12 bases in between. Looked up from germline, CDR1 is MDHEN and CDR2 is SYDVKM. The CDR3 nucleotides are TGTGCCAGCAGTTTACCCGGACAGAGACAGCCCCAGCATTTT. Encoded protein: CASSLPGQRQPQHF.

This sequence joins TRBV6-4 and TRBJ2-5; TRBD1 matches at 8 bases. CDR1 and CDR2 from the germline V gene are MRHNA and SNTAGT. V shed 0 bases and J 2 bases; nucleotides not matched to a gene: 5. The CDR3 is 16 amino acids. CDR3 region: CASSDSDRALQETQYF. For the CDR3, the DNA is TGTGCCAGCAGTGACTCGGACAGGGCACTGCAAGAGACCCAGTACTTC.

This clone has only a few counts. The CDR3 sequence is CASSQDYRGLDGYTF. In DNA, the CDR3 is TGTGCCAGCAGCCAAGACTACAGGGGGCTGGATGGCTACACCTTC. The chain links TRBV4-2 to TRBJ1-2; TRBD1 matches at 9 bases. The length of the CDR3 is 15 residues. V gave up 0 bases and J gave up 6 bases; unmatched junction bases: 5. CDR1 and CDR2 (germline): LGHNA, YNFKEQ.

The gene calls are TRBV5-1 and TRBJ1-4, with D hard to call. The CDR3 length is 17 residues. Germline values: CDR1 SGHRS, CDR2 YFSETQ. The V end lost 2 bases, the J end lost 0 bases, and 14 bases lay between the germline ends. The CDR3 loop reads CASSLISLASTNEKLFF. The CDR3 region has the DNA TGCGCCAGCAGCTTAATTAGTCTAGCGTCAACTAATGAAAAACTGTTTTTT.

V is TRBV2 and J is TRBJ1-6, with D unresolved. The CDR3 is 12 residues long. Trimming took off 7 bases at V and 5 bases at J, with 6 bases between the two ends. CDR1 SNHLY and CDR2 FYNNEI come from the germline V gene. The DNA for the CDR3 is TGTGCCAGCATGAGGAATAATTCACCCCTCCACTTT. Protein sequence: CASMRNNSPLHF.

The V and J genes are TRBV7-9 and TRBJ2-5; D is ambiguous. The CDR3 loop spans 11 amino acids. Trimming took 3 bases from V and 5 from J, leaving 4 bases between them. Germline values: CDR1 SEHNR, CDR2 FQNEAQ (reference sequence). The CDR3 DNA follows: TGTGCCAGCAGCTTCGGGGAGACCCAGTACTTC. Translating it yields CASSFGETQYF.

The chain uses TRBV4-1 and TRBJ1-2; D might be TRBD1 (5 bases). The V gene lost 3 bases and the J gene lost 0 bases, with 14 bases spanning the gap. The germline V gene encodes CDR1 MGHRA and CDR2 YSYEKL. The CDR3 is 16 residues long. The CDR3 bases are TGCGCCAGCAGCCATGCCGGGGGGAACACTAACTATGGCTACACCTTC. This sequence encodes CASSHAGGNTNYGYTF.

CDR3 in amino acids: CASLYNYEQYF. In DNA, the CDR3 is TGTGCCAGCCTCTATAACTACGAGCAGTACTTC. The J gene is TRBJ2-7, the V gene TRBV27, with D hard to call. V lost 8 bases and J lost 3, with 8 bases in between. Germline V gene data show CDR1 as MNHEY and CDR2 as SMNVEV (reference sequence). The CDR3 contains 11 residues.

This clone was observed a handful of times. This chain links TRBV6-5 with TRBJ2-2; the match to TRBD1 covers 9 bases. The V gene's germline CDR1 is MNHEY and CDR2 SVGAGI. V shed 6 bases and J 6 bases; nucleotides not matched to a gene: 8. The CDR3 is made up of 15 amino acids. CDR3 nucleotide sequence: TGTGCCAGCAGGCTCGGGACAGGGATACCCGGGGAGCTGTTTTTT. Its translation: CASRLGTGIPGELFF.

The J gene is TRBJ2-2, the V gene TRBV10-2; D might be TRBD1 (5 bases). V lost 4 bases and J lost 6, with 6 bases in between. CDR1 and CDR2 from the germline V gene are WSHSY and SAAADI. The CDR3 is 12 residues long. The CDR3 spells CASSVGAGELFF. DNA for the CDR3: TGCGCCAGCAGTGTAGGGGCCGGGGAGCTGTTTTTT.

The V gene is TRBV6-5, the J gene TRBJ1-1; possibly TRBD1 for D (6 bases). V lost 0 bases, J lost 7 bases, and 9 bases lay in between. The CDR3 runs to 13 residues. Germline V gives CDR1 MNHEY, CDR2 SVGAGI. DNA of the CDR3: TGTGCCAGCAGTTACTCGAGCAGGGGTGAAGCTTTCTTT. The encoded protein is CASSYSSRGEAFF.

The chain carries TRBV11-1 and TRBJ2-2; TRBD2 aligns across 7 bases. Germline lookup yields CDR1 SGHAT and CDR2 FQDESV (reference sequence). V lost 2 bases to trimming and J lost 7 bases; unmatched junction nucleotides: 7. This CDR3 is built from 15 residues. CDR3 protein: CASSLLSGEVGELFF. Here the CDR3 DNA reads TGTGCCAGCAGCTTACTCAGCGGGGAGGTCGGGGAGCTGTTTTTT. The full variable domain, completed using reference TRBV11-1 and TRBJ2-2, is EAEVAQSPRYKITEKSQAVAFWCDPISGHATLYWYRQILGQGPELLVQFQDESVVDDSQLPKDRFSAERLKGVDSTLKIQPAELGDSAMYLCASSLLSGEVGELFFGEGSRLTVL.

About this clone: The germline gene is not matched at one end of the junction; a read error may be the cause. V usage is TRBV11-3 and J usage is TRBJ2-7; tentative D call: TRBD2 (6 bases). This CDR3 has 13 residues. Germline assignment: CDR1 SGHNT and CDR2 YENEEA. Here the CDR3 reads CASSLDTGDEQYF. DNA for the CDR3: TGTGCCAGCAGCCTAGACACGGGGGACGAGCAGTACTTC.

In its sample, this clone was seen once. CDR3 DNA sequence: TGTGCCAGCAGCTTAAGCGGGACAGGGCGGTCACCCCTCCACTTT. This gives the protein CASSLSGTGRSPLHF. This chain links TRBV13 with TRBJ1-6; TRBD1 agrees at 9 bases. This CDR3 comprises 15 residues. Unmatched junction bases numbered 6, after V lost 2 bases and J lost 10 bases. Germline CDR1 reads PRHDT; CDR2 reads FYEKMQ (reference sequence).

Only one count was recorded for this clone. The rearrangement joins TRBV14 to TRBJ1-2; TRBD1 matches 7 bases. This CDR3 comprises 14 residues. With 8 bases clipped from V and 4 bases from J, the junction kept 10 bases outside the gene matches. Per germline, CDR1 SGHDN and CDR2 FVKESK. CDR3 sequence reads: CASHRSGGSYGYTF. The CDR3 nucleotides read TGTGCCAGCCACCGCTCAGGGGGGAGCTATGGCTACACCTTC.

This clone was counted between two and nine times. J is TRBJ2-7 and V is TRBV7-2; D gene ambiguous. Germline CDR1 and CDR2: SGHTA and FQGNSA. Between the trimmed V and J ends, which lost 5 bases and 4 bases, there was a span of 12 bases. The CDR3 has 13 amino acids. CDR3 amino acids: CASSGVFFYEQYF. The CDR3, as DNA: TGTGCCAGCAGCGGAGTATTCTTTTACGAGCAGTACTTC.

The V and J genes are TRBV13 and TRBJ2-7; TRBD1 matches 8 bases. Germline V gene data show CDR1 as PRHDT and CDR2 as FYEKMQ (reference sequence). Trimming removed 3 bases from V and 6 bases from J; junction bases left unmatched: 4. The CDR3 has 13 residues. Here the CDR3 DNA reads TGTGCCAGCAGCTTCTACAGGGGGGTCGAGCAGTACTTC. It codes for CASSFYRGVEQYF.

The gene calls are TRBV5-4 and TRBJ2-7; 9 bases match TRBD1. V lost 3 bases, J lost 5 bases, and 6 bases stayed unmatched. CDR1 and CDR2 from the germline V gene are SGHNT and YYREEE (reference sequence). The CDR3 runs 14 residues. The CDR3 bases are TGTGCCAGCAGCTCCCACGGACAGGGGAACGAGCAGTACTTC. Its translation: CASSSHGQGNEQYF.

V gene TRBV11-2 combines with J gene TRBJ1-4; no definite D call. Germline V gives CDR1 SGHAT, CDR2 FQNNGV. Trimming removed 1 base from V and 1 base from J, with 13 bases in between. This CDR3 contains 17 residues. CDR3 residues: CASSLGSTLLTNEKLFF. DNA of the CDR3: TGTGCCAGCAGCTTAGGATCTACGCTTCTAACTAATGAAAAACTGTTTTTT.

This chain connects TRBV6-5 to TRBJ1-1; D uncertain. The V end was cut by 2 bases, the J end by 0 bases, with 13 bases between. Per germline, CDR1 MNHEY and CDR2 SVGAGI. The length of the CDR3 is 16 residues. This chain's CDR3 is CASSYGPLVMNTEAFF. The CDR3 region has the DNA TGTGCCAGCAGTTACGGCCCTCTAGTGATGAACACTGAAGCTTTCTTT.

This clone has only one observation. The CDR3 loop is CASRGGPNTEAFF. CDR3 nucleotides: TGTGCCAGCCGGGGGGGGCCGAACACTGAAGCTTTCTTT. The gene calls are TRBV18 and TRBJ1-1; TRBD1 might be the D (6 bases). CDR1 KGHSH and CDR2 LQKENI come from the germline V gene. The CDR3 has 13 amino acids. Trimming removed 8 bases at V and 1 base at J, with 11 bases between.